What follows is one T cell receptor (beta chain) and its context. J was trimmed by 5 bases and V by 7 bases; bases with no gene match: 11. Germline V gene lookup returns CDR1 MDHEN and CDR2 SYDVKM. This CDR3 comprises 15 residues. Scientists amplified the TCR beta CDR3 regions from RNA transcripts. Scientists carried out first-round RT-PCR using HTBI primers and then a second-round multiplex PCR. One entry per CDR3 protein results from TCRdb running MiXCR on the multiplex PCR reads. The sample lists approximately 540,000 distinct CDR3 sequences; under 40% were seen once. This record belongs to a study of Graves' ophthalmopathy and Graves' hyperthyroidism. Participants with hyperthyroidism, aged 18 to 65, were newly diagnosed with under 2 months' duration. Reliance was placed on clinical symptoms, serum thyroxine, TRAb, thyroid ultrasound and orbital computed tomography for diagnosis.

The chain combines TRBV28 with TRBJ2-7, with 10 bases that match TRBD1. This TCR was recovered from an adult man with Graves' hyperthyroidism. Sequenced input: peripheral blood or thyroid tissue (not recorded which). CDR3 region: CASTNDAGTGDEQYF. CDR3 nucleotide sequence: TGTGCCAGCACCAATGACGCCGGGACAGGGGACGAGCAGTACTTC.